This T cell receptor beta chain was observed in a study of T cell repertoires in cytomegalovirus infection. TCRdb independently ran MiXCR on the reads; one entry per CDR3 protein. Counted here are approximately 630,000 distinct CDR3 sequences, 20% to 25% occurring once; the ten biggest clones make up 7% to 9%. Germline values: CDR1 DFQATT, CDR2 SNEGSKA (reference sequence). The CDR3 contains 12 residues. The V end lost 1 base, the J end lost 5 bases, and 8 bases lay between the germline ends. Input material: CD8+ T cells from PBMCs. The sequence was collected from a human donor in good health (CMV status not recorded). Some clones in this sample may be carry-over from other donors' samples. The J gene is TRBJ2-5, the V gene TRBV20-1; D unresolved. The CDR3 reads CSARAIDETQYF. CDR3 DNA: TGCAGTGCTAGAGCCATTGATGAGACCCAGTACTTC.